This record looks at one TCR beta chain sequence and its context. The sample is drawn from a study of chemoradiotherapy in HPV16-positive cancers. The CDR3 totals 16 residues. CDR1 and CDR2 (germline): SGHRS, YFSETQ. Trimming cost V 0 bases and J 1 base; bases outside gene matches: 6. Over chemoradiotherapy, repertoires were sampled more than once. Assay used: immunoSEQ multiplex PCR; TCRdb lists only in-frame clones, some missing. This table has some 10,000 clones, around 74% appearing once. The V call is TRBV5-1, the J call TRBJ2-7; 8 positions match TRBD2. The clonotype originates from a human donor with HPV-associated anogenital cancer. This specimen was taken from a patient who underwent chemoradiotherapy. The CDR3 DNA reads as TGCGCCAGCAGCTTGGGGGCGGGAGGTGGGTCCTACGAGCAGTACTTC. This encodes CASSLGAGGGSYEQYF. Together with reference TRBV5-1 and TRBJ2-7, the CDR3 gives the full variable domain: KAGVTQTPRYLIKTRGQQVTLSCSPISGHRSVSWYQQTPGQGLQFLFEYFSETQRNKGNFPGRFSGRQFSNSRSEMNVSTLELGDSALYLCASSLGAGGGSYEQYFGPGTRLTVT.